This TCR beta chain was observed in a study of T cell repertoires in cytomegalovirus infection (dated 2019 in TCRdb). Context from the whole study: Donor HLA type was relevant to the analysis, because carriage of CMV infection together with the matching HLA type was indicated by public TCR beta signatures. What the study reported, not specific to this receptor: Cumulative frequency of public TCR beta family members discriminated carriers of CMV infection plus the relevant HLA type in this cohort and an independent 352-donor cohort. In the ex vivo response, HLA-C-restricted CMV-specific TCR beta clonotypes were dominant, and in two of eight donors the single most frequent clonotype came from this HLA-C-restricted group.

Sequenced using an Illumina HiSeq 1500. TCRdb trimmed public reads at Q25 via fastp, called clones via MiXCR and kept in-frame beta chains. CDR3 protein duplicates are merged, each entry listing the most common genes and DNA. The sample table shows 200,000 to 300,000 distinct CDR3 sequences, and approximately 8.3% are seen once. The top ten constitute roughly 15% of the sample. According to the germline V gene, CDR1 reads SGHVS and CDR2 reads FQNEAQ. Measured from the cysteine to the phenylalanine, the CDR3 is 16 residues long. Only CDR3 DNA remains: 48 bases, in frame from the first base. At the junction V is shortened by 1 base and J by 2 bases, with 15 bases in between. This clonotype was counted ten times or more. Its antigen is still unknown. There are no base qualities to consult, and no much larger clone falls within one base.

Recombination connected TRBV7-8 to TRBJ2-7; TRBD2 might be the D gene, on 5 matching bases. The sequencing input was PBMCs. The clonotype originates from a human donor in good health (CMV status not recorded). Some clones in this sample may be carry-over from other donors' samples. At the DNA level, the sequence is TGTGCCAGCAGCTTAGAGTGGTCGAGGGAAGCCTACGAGCAGTACTTC. Translated, it gives CASSLEWSREAYEQYF.